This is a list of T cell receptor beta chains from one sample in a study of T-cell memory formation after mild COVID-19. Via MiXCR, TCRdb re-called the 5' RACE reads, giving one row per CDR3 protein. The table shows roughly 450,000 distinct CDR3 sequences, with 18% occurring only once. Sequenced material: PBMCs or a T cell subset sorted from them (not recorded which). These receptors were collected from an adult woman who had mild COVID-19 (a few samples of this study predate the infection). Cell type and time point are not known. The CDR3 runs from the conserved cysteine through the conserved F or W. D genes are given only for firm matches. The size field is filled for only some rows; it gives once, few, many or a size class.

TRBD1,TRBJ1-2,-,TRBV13,CASSPEFSDRVNYGYTF,TGTGCCAGCAGCCCGGAATTCTCGGACAGGGTTAACTATGGCTACACCTTC
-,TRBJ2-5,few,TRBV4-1,CASSQAVSGRETQYF,TGCGCCAGCAGCCAGGCTGTCTCCGGCCGGGAGACCCAGTACTTC
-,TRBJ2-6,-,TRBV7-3,CASSPRDKYSGANVLTF,TGTGCCAGCAGCCCCCGGGACAAATACTCTGGGGCCAACGTCCTGACTTTC
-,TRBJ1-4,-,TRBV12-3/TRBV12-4,CASSLGDPNEKLFF,TGTGCCAGCAGCCTTGGGGACCCGAATGAAAAACTGTTTTTT
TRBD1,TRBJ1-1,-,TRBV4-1,CASSQGGAGGVSTEAFF,TGCGCCAGCAGCCAAGGCGGGGCAGGGGGCGTATCCACTGAAGCTTTCTTT
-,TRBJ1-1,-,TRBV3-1,CASTQGGTEALF,TGTGCCAGCACACAGGGAGGCACTGAAGCTTTATTT
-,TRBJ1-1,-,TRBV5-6,CASSFTAALEAFF,TGTGCCAGCAGCTTTACTGCGGCATTGGAAGCTTTCTTT
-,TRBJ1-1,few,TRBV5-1,CASSLEMSRTTEAFF,TGCGCCAGCAGCTTGGAAATGTCCCGCACAACTGAAGCTTTCTTT
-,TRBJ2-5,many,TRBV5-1,CASSGGTIQETQYF,TGCGCCAGCAGCGGCGGAACGATTCAAGAGACCCAGTACTTC
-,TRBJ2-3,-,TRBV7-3,CASSLTGTLGAADTQYF,TGTGCCAGCAGCTTAACCGGGACTCTCGGGGCCGCAGATACGCAGTATTTT
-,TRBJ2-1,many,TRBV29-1,CSVVSDNEQFF,TGCAGCGTTGTATCGGACAATGAGCAGTTCTTC
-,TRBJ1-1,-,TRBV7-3,CASSLTGGPGTEAFF,TGTGCCAGCAGCTTAACCGGGGGACCCGGCACTGAAGCTTTCTTT
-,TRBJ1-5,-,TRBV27,CASSFWDGQPQHF,TGTGCCAGCAGTTTTTGGGATGGACAGCCCCAGCATTTT
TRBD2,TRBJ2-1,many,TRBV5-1,CASSLYGTSGLYNEQFF,TGCGCCAGCAGCTTATACGGGACTAGCGGACTGTACAATGAGCAGTTCTTC
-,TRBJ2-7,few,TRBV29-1,CSVPGDKGLYEQYF,TGCAGCGTCCCTGGGGACAAGGGTCTCTACGAGCAGTACTTC
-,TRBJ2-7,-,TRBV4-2,CASSQGVQWSVYEQYF,TGTGCCAGCAGCCAAGGGGTTCAGTGGTCCGTTTACGAGCAGTACTTC
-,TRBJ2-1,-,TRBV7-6,CASSSEGPGDEQFF,TGTGCCAGCAGCTCGGAGGGTCCAGGCGATGAGCAGTTCTTC
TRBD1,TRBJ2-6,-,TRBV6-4,CASSDSFRTGKPGANVLTF,TGTGCCAGCAGTGACTCTTTCCGGACAGGGAAGCCTGGGGCCAACGTCCTGACTTTC